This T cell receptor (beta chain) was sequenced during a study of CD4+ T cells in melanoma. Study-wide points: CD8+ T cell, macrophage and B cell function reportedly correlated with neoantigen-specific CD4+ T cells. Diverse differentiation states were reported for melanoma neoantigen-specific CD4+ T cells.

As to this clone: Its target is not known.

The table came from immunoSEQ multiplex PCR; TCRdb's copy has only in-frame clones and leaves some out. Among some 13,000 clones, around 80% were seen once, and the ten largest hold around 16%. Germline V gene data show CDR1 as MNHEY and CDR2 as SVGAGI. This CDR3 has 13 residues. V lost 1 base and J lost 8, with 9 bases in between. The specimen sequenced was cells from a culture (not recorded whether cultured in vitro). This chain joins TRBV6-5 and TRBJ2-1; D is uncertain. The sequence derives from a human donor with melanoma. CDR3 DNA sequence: TGTGCCAGCAGTTACTTAGGTCCTTATGAGCAGTTCTTC. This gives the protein CASSYLGPYEQFF.